The rows below give T cell receptor beta chains drawn from one sample of a study of blood T cells in healthy people across ages. One entry per CDR3 protein, called by TCRdb with MiXCR from the 5' RACE reads. The data show some 1.5 million distinct CDR3 sequences, under 55% seen once. The source material was blood. The receptors were sampled from a woman aged 18-30 years in good health. Both conserved end residues are part of each CDR3. D genes are given only for firm matches. Rows may omit the clone size; those that give it use once, few, many or a size class.

length,V,J,D,size,DNA,CDR3
13,TRBV30,TRBJ2-7,.,.,TGTGCCTGGACAGGGGAGTGGACCTACGAGCAGTACTTC,CAWTGEWTYEQYF
12,TRBV11-2,TRBJ1-6,.,.,TGTGCCAGCAGCTTAGACGGGGTTTTCCTCCACTTT,CASSLDGVFLHF
14,TRBV12-3/TRBV12-4,TRBJ1-2,.,few,TGTGCCAGCAGTAAATTGACAACTAACTATGGCTACACCTTC,CASSKLTTNYGYTF
14,TRBV29-1,TRBJ2-5,TRBD1,.,TGCAGCGTGGGGACAGGGTTGCGCGAAGAGACCCAGTACTTC,CSVGTGLREETQYF
17,TRBV27,TRBJ2-6,TRBD1,.,TGTGCCAGCAGTTGGGACAGAGACCTCTCTGGGGCCAACGTCCTGACTTTC,CASSWDRDLSGANVLTF
15,TRBV7-7,TRBJ2-2,TRBD2,.,TGTGCTAGCAGCTTGATAGCGGGGAAGACCGGGGAGCTGTTTTTT,CASSLIAGKTGELFF
14,TRBV7-3,TRBJ2-3,TRBD1,few,TGTGCCAGCAGCTTAAGAAGGGGGCCAGATACGCAGTATTTT,CASSLRRGPDTQYF
16,TRBV9,TRBJ2-1,TRBD2,.,TGTGCCAGCAGCGTAGGACTAGCGGGACTCTACAATGAGCAGTTCTTC,CASSVGLAGLYNEQFF
13,TRBV29-1,TRBJ1-1,TRBD1,.,TGCAGCGTTGAAGCCCGACAGGGTGTGATGGCTTTCTTT,CSVEARQGVMAFF
15,TRBV12-3/TRBV12-4,TRBJ1-6,.,.,TGTGCCAGCAGTTTTGGTTTTCAGGGGAGGTCACCCCTCCACTTT,CASSFGFQGRSPLHF
15,TRBV27,TRBJ2-1,TRBD1,.,TGTGCCAGCAGCCCTAGGGACAGAGTCCGCTCGGAGCAGTTCTTC,CASSPRDRVRSEQFF
17,TRBV5-1,TRBJ1-4,.,.,TGCGCCAGCAGCTTGGGGCCACAAAGGTCAACTAATGAAAAACTGTTTTTT,CASSLGPQRSTNEKLFF
13,TRBV2,TRBJ2-5,.,.,TGTGCCAGCATCCCGGGGGCCCTTGAGACCCAGTACTTC,CASIPGALETQYF
18,TRBV6-5,TRBJ2-4,.,.,TGTGCCAGCAGTTACCCAAAATCCGGGACAATAGCCAAAAACATTCAGTACTTC,CASSYPKSGTIAKNIQYF
17,TRBV15,TRBJ2-3,.,.,TGTGCCACCAGCAGAGACCGTACGGGTAATCCCGCAGATACGCAGTATTTT,CATSRDRTGNPADTQYF
15,TRBV12-3/TRBV12-4,TRBJ2-1,.,.,TGTGCCAGCAGTTTCGCTAATTTGCGTTACAATGAGCAGTTCTTC,CASSFANLRYNEQFF
16,TRBV7-2,TRBJ1-1,.,few,TGTGCCAGCAGCTTAGGGTCAGGAATGGTAAACACTGAAGCTTTCTTT,CASSLGSGMVNTEAFF
15,TRBV13,TRBJ1-4,.,.,TGTGCCAGCAGCTTGACATTGGGGCGGAATGAAAAACTGTTTTTT,CASSLTLGRNEKLFF
17,TRBV21-1,TRBJ2-3,.,.,TGTGCCGTCCTGGGGGCTAGCGGGAATCCTAGCACAGATACGCAGTATTTT,CAVLGASGNPSTDTQYF
16,TRBV10-1,TRBJ2-3,TRBD1,few,TGCGCCAGCAGTGGGGCGACAGGGGCTAGCACAGATACGCAGTATTTT,CASSGATGASTDTQYF
15,TRBV4-3,TRBJ2-3,.,.,TGCGCCAGCAGCCAAGATGCTAGGGGCGTAAATACGCAGTATTTT,CASSQDARGVNTQYF
14,TRBV28,TRBJ2-4,.,.,TGTGCCAGCAGTTTAGCGGGCCTAGAGGGAATTCAGTACTTC,CASSLAGLEGIQYF
15,TRBV7-9,TRBJ2-1,.,few,TGTGCCAGCAGCTGGCGACAGACCTCTTACAATGAGCAGTTCTTC,CASSWRQTSYNEQFF
14,TRBV20-1,TRBJ2-7,.,.,TGCAGTGCCGGAGATTACTACCGTACCTACGAGCAGTACTTC,CSAGDYYRTYEQYF
18,TRBV27,TRBJ2-1,.,.,TGTGCCAGCAGTCCCACCGGGACCGACCTTAAGGACTACAATGAGCAGTTCTTC,CASSPTGTDLKDYNEQFF
15,TRBV20-1,TRBJ2-7,.,.,TGCAGTGCCCGTTTTGCGCGGGGCAGGGGCTACGAGCAGTACTTC,CSARFARGRGYEQYF
14,TRBV4-1,TRBJ2-7,TRBD1,.,TGCGCCAGCAGCCGGACAGGGCAACGCGACGAGCAGTACTTC,CASSRTGQRDEQYF
15,TRBV30,TRBJ1-2,.,.,TGTGCCTGGAGTGTATCTACGCAGGCCTGGGGGGGCTACACCTTC,CAWSVSTQAWGGYTF
15,TRBV3-1,TRBJ2-7,.,.,TGTGCCAGCAGCCCCCTCGGGGTAACCCCCTACGAGCAGTACTTC,CASSPLGVTPYEQYF
15,TRBV9,TRBJ2-7,TRBD2,few,TGTGCCAGCAGCGCGACTAGCGGGGGTGCCTACGAGCAGTACTTC,CASSATSGGAYEQYF
10,TRBV20-1,TRBJ2-1,.,few,TGCAGTGCGGCAATCAATGAGCAGTTCTTC,CSAAINEQFF
11,TRBV20-1,TRBJ2-1,.,.,TGCAGTGGTGTTTTGTACAATGAGCAGTTCTTC,CSGVLYNEQFF
15,TRBV6-5,TRBJ2-7,.,few,TGTGCCAGCAGTGTAAACAGGGGACTCACCTACGAGCAGTACTTC,CASSVNRGLTYEQYF
14,TRBV7-9,TRBJ2-5,.,.,TGTGCCAGCAGCTTAACGCCTAGCGCACAGACCCAGTACTTC,CASSLTPSAQTQYF
16,TRBV29-1,TRBJ2-3,.,.,TGCAGCGTCCCTCCCCCTTTCGGGATTAGCACAGATACGCAGTATTTT,CSVPPPFGISTDTQYF
13,TRBV28,TRBJ2-7,TRBD2,.,TGTGCCGGAAGGCCAGCGGGGACCTACGAGCAGTACTTC,CAGRPAGTYEQYF